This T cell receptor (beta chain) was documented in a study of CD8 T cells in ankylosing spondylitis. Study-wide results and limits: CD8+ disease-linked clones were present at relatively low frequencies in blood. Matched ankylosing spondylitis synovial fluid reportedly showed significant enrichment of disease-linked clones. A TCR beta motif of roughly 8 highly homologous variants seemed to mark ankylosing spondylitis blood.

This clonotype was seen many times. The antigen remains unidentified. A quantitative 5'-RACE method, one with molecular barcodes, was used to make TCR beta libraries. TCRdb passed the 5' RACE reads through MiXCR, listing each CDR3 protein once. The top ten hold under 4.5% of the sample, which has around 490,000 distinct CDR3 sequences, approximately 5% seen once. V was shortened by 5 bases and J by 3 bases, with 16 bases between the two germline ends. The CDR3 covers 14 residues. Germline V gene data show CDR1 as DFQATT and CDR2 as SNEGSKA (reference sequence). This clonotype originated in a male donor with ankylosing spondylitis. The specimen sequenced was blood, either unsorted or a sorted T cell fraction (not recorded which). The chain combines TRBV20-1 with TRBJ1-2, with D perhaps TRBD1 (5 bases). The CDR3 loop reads CSAPVPQGYYGYTF. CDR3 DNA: TGCAGTGCTCCTGTCCCCCAGGGCTACTATGGCTACACCTTC.